The 23 T cell receptor beta chains given below trace back to one sample, sequenced in a study of blood T cell repertoires in COVID-19. The method was immunoSEQ multiplex PCR; TCRdb's version includes in-frame clones alone and lacks a portion of them. This sample carries about 280,000 clones, about 82% of them seen once, and the ten largest clones take roughly 4.6%. The sequenced sample consisted of peripheral blood. The receptors here all came from a man aged 45-60 years with active or convalescent COVID-19.

This chain uses TRBV3-1 (or the pseudogene TRBV3-2) with TRBJ2-2, with D possibly TRBD2 on 6 matching bases. The CDR3 consists of 14 residues. Germline assignment: CDR1 LGHDT and CDR2 YNNKEL (reference sequence). Trimming removed 4 bases from V and 3 bases from J, with 9 bases in between. The CDR3, as DNA: TGTGCCAGCAGCCGACGGGGGTACACCGGGGAGCTGTTTTTT. Translation: CASSRRGYTGELFF.

This clone has a handful of counts. The chain joins TRBV15 to TRBJ1-4; D remains unclear. Germline V gene data show CDR1 as LNHNV and CDR2 as YYDKDF (reference sequence). The CDR3 consists of 15 residues. With 3 bases removed from V and 3 bases from J, the gap between germline ends came to 11 bases. The CDR3 here is CATSSRARANEKLFF. DNA of the CDR3: TGTGCCACCAGCAGTAGGGCGCGGGCTAATGAAAAACTGTTTTTT.

The genes are TRBV7-9 and TRBJ1-1; unclear D gene. The V gene's germline CDR1 is SEHNR and CDR2 FQNEAQ (reference sequence). This CDR3 spans 13 amino acids. The V end lost 3 bases, the J end lost 10 bases, and 15 bases lay between the germline ends. CDR3 in amino acids: CASSFREGIGAFF. The CDR3 bases are TGTGCCAGCAGCTTTCGAGAGGGAATAGGAGCTTTCTTT.

This chain connects TRBV4-2 to TRBJ1-2, with 7 nucleotides matching TRBD1. After removal of 4 bases from V and 3 bases from J, the junction contained 2 bases not matched to a gene. Germline loops: CDR1 LGHNA, CDR2 YNFKEQ. This CDR3 spans 13 amino acids. CDR3 nucleotides: TGTGCCAGCAGCCCGACAGGGTACTATGGCTACACCTTC. It codes for CASSPTGYYGYTF.

J is TRBJ1-5 and V is TRBV6-5, with TRBD1 identical over 9 bases. This CDR3 is 15 amino acids long. After removal of 10 bases from V and 8 bases from J, the junction contained 15 bases not matched to a gene. CDR1 and CDR2 (germline): MNHEY, SVGAGI. The CDR3 loop reads CATLETGDRDEPQHF. CDR3 coding DNA: TGTGCCACCCTGGAGACCGGGGACAGGGACGAGCCCCAGCATTTT.

V usage is TRBV13 and J usage is TRBJ2-7, with D hard to call. Trimming took 5 bases from V and 0 from J, leaving 5 bases between them. Germline CDR1 and CDR2: PRHDT and FYEKMQ (reference sequence). CDR3 length: 12 residues. Here the CDR3 DNA reads TGTGCCAGCAGCCCCCACTCCTACGAGCAGTACTTC. Translated: CASSPHSYEQYF.

The CDR3: CASSFKMGGGNQPQHF. Written as DNA, the CDR3 is TGTGCCAGCAGTTTTAAGATGGGGGGAGGAAATCAGCCCCAGCATTTT. This rearrangement joins TRBV28 to TRBJ1-5; D might be TRBD1 (5 bases). The CDR3 runs 16 residues. Trimming shortened V by 3 bases and J by 4 bases, and 16 bases separated the two germline ends. Germline assignment: CDR1 MDHEN and CDR2 SYDVKM. The complete variable domain, with remaining parts taken from reference TRBV28 and TRBJ1-5, reads DVKVTQSSRYLVKRTGEKVFLECVQDMDHENMFWYRQDPGLGLRLIYFSYDVKMKEKGDIPEGYSVSREKKERFSLILESASTNQTSMYLCASSFKMGGGNQPQHFGDGTRLSIL.

The V call is TRBV5-4, the J call TRBJ2-1, with 15 bases aligning to TRBD2. Germline V gives CDR1 SGHNT, CDR2 YYREEE (reference sequence). This CDR3 contains 17 residues. The trim removed 5 bases at V and 1 base at J, leaving 4 bases unmatched. In nucleotides, the CDR3 is TGTGCCAGCAGACCGGGACTAGCGGGAGGATCCTACAATGAGCAGTTCTTC. It is translated as CASRPGLAGGSYNEQFF. The whole variable domain, filled in from reference TRBV5-4 and TRBJ2-1, reads ETGVTQSPTHLIKTRGQQVTLRCSSQSGHNTVSWYQQALGQGPQFIFQYYREEENGRGNFPPRFSGLQFPNYSSELNVNALELDDSALYLCASRPGLAGGSYNEQFFGPGTRLTVL.

The V call is TRBV2, the J call TRBJ2-6; D is ambiguous. The CDR3 consists of 13 residues. Trimming cost V 6 bases and J 4 bases, with 7 bases left between them. From germline, CDR1 is SNHLY and CDR2 FYNNEI. The CDR3 region has the DNA TGTGCCAGCAGGGAGTCCGGGGCCAACGTCCTGACTTTC. Protein: CASRESGANVLTF. The full variable domain, its missing parts supplied by reference TRBV2 and TRBJ2-6, is EPEVTQTPSHQVTQMGQEVILRCVPISNHLYFYWYRQILGQKVEFLVSFYNNEISEKSEIFDDQFSVERPDGSNFTLKIRSTKLEDSAMYFCASRESGANVLTFGAGSRLTVL.

V gene TRBV28 combines with J gene TRBJ2-5; TRBD2 matches at 7 bases. The germline V gene has CDR1 MDHEN and CDR2 SYDVKM. The length of the CDR3 is 17 residues. V was clipped by 2 bases and J by 2 bases; unmatched bases: 11. The CDR3 coding sequence is TGTGCCAGCAGTTTAGCTAGCGGAGGCTCCCTACAAGAGACCCAGTACTTC. Translating gives CASSLASGGSLQETQYF.

The chain combines TRBV7-6 with TRBJ2-2, with 13 bases identical to TRBD2. V lost 5 bases to trimming and J lost 5 bases; unmatched junction nucleotides: 8. Germline values: CDR1 SGHVS, CDR2 FNYEAQ. The CDR3 covers 17 residues. As DNA, the CDR3 is TGTGCCAGCAGCAAGGACCCGGGACTAGCGGGGACCGGGGAGCTGTTTTTT. It encodes CASSKDPGLAGTGELFF.

The chain has TRBV7-3 and TRBJ2-2; 8 bases align to TRBD2. The CDR3 spans 14 residues. V was pared by 6 bases and J by 8 bases, with 8 bases of the junction left unmatched. CDR1 and CDR2 from the germline V gene are SGHTA and FQGTGA. The CDR3, as DNA: TGTGCCAGCAGTCACGGGAGGGGCCTGGGGGAGCTGTTTTTT. Its protein product is CASSHGRGLGELFF.

The gene calls are TRBV7-2 and TRBJ2-7; 7 positions agree with TRBD1. The germline V gene has CDR1 SGHTA and CDR2 FQGNSA. CDR3 length: 14 amino acids. J was trimmed by 3 bases and V by 5 bases; bases with no gene match: 7. The CDR3 DNA reads as TGTGCCAGCAGCATGAGTGGGACAGACTACGAGCAGTACTTC. Its translation is CASSMSGTDYEQYF.

V gene TRBV19 combines with J gene TRBJ2-3, with D unclear. The CDR3 runs to 15 residues. V was clipped by 2 bases and J by 3 bases, with 12 bases between them. Germline assignment: CDR1 LNHDA and CDR2 SQIVND (reference sequence). CDR3 sequence reads: CASSITAGQTDTQYF. The DNA of the CDR3 is TGTGCCAGTAGTATAACCGCAGGTCAAACAGATACGCAGTATTTT.

The chain couples TRBV19 to TRBJ1-2, with 7 bases matching TRBD1. The ends lost 1 base at V and 4 bases at J; junction bases unmatched: 3. Germline V gene lookup returns CDR1 LNHDA and CDR2 SQIVND (reference sequence). The CDR3 has 14 amino acids. The CDR3 sequence: CASSIGQGPYGYTF. CDR3 bases: TGTGCCAGTAGTATAGGACAGGGACCCTATGGCTACACCTTC.

The chain recombines TRBV28 with TRBJ1-2; the match to TRBD1 covers 8 bases. This CDR3 spans 14 amino acids. Germline V CDR1 and CDR2: MDHEN, SYDVKM. The junction had 2 bases not matched to a gene; V was cut back by 2 bases and J by 3 bases. The CDR3 sequence is CASSLGQGDYGYTF. The CDR3 nucleotides read TGTGCCAGCAGTTTAGGACAGGGAGACTATGGCTACACCTTC.

This rearrangement joins TRBV6-5 to TRBJ1-3, with 9 bases that match TRBD1. The CDR3 extends over 14 amino acids. Germline CDR1 and CDR2: MNHEY and SVGAGI. After removal of 8 bases from V and 3 bases from J, the junction contained 5 bases not matched to a gene. The CDR3 nucleotides are TGTGCCAGCCAACAGGGGGCAGGTGGAAACACCATATATTTT. Protein: CASQQGAGGNTIYF.

This clone came up a few times. The chain joins TRBV27 to TRBJ2-7; D is perhaps TRBD2 (6 bases). Germline V gene data show CDR1 as MNHEY and CDR2 as SMNVEV (reference sequence). Trimming took 10 bases from V and 3 from J, leaving 22 bases between them. The CDR3 length is 15 residues. The CDR3 spells CATRRVLSNYYEQYF. The CDR3 DNA is TGTGCCACCCGGAGGGTCCTTTCGAACTACTACGAGCAGTACTTC.

This clone was found once. CDR3 residues: CASSQGKRAGGAYEQYF. CDR3 DNA: TGTGCCAGCAGCCAAGGAAAACGAGCCGGAGGCGCCTACGAGCAGTACTTC. J is TRBJ2-7 and V is TRBV4-2, with a weak D call TRBD2 (5 bases). Trimming took 1 base from V and 2 from J, leaving 18 bases between them. The germline CDR1 and CDR2 sequences are LGHNA and YNFKEQ. This CDR3 has 17 residues.

This clone was found once. The chain links TRBV6-1 to TRBJ1-1; a weak D match, TRBD1 (5 bases). Trimming left V 0 bases short and J 9 bases short, with 11 bases between. The CDR3 runs to 13 residues. Germline V gene sequence: CDR1 MNHNS, CDR2 SASEGT. For the CDR3, the DNA is TGTGCCAGCAGTGAAGCCTCGCAGGGCCAAGCTTTCTTT. Residues: CASSEASQGQAFF.

This sequence joins TRBV9 and TRBJ1-1, with 8 bases matching TRBD1. The germline V gene has CDR1 SGDLS and CDR2 YYNGEE. The CDR3 sequence is 17 residues long. The J segment lost 0 bases and the V segment lost 0 bases, leaving 7 bases of the junction unmatched. This chain's CDR3 is CASSVEGQAGLNTEAFF. The CDR3 DNA follows: TGTGCCAGCAGCGTAGAGGGACAGGCGGGGTTGAACACTGAAGCTTTCTTT. Complete variable domain (other parts from reference TRBV9 and TRBJ1-1): DSGVTQTPKHLITATGQRVTLRCSPRSGDLSVYWYQQSLDQGLQFLIQYYNGEERAKGNILERFSAQQFPDLHSELNLSSLELGDSALYFCASSVEGQAGLNTEAFFGQGTRLTVV.

The chain employs TRBV28 and TRBJ2-3; D perhaps matches TRBD1 (5 bases). CDR3 length: 14 residues. V lost 2 bases and J lost 3, with 9 bases in between. Germline loops: CDR1 MDHEN, CDR2 SYDVKM. CDR3 sequence (DNA): TGTGCCAGCAGTTTAGGCCAGGGTACAGATACGCAGTATTTT. Protein product: CASSLGQGTDTQYF. The entire variable domain, with the rest obtained from reference TRBV28 and TRBJ2-3, is as follows: DVKVTQSSRYLVKRTGEKVFLECVQDMDHENMFWYRQDPGLGLRLIYFSYDVKMKEKGDIPEGYSVSREKKERFSLILESASTNQTSMYLCASSLGQGTDTQYFGPGTRLTVL.

This clone has a handful of counts. This chain links TRBV4-1 with TRBJ2-1; 7 nucleotides agree with TRBD2. V was pared by 2 bases and J by 0 bases, with 10 bases of the junction left unmatched. CDR1 and CDR2 from the germline V gene are MGHRA and YSYEKL. The CDR3 covers 18 residues. The CDR3 spells CASSQFSPGGSSYNEQFF. CDR3 nucleotide sequence: TGCGCCAGCAGCCAATTTTCCCCAGGCGGGAGCTCCTACAATGAGCAGTTCTTC.